The 29 T cell receptor beta chains presented below share a single source sample, sequenced in a study of cytomegalovirus exposure and HLA in healthy donors. Sequenced by immunoSEQ multiplex PCR; TCRdb stores in-frame clones only, minus some. The sample has some 83,000 clones, approximately 95% seen once. The sequencing sample was made of PBMCs. All receptors come from a woman younger than 35 in good health and CMV-seronegative.

The rearrangement links TRBV27 to TRBJ2-7, with a tentative D call TRBD2 (6 bases). This CDR3 region has 13 residues. In germline, CDR1 is MNHEY, CDR2 SMNVEV (reference sequence). V was clipped by 5 bases and J by 4 bases, with 12 bases between them. The CDR3 bases are TGTGCCAGCAGTCCGGGACTTCTATACGAGCAGTACTTC. This gives the protein CASSPGLLYEQYF.

The chain is built from TRBV10-3 and TRBJ2-2, with 8 bases that match TRBD2. V was pared by 10 bases and J by 5 bases, with 3 bases of the junction left unmatched. CDR3 length: 12 amino acids. CDR1 is ENHRY and CDR2 is SYGVKD in the germline V gene. As DNA, the CDR3 is TGTGCCACCGGGGGGGAAACCGGGGAGCTGTTTTTT. It translates to CATGGETGELFF.

This clone has just one count. The chain employs TRBV30 and TRBJ2-3; 8 bases are shared with TRBD1. The CDR3 consists of 13 residues. Germline V CDR1 and CDR2: GTSNPN, SVGIG (reference sequence). With V trimmed by 5 bases and J by 5 bases, 6 bases remained unmatched. The CDR3 here is CAWGQGQGDTQYF. CDR3 bases: TGTGCCTGGGGACAGGGCCAGGGAGATACGCAGTATTTT.

This sequence joins TRBV19 and TRBJ2-2; D call uncertain. Trimming pared 7 bases from V and 7 bases from J, leaving 10 bases between. The CDR3 runs 12 residues. CDR1 is LNHDA and CDR2 is SQIVND in the germline V gene (reference sequence). The CDR3 sequence is CASIKVGGELFF. CDR3 coding DNA: TGTGCCAGTATAAAAGTCGGCGGGGAGCTGTTTTTT.

V gene TRBV29-1 combines with J gene TRBJ1-2; no clear D. CDR3 length: 14 amino acids. The germline V gene encodes CDR1 SQVTM and CDR2 ANQGSEA. V dropped 0 bases and J dropped 2 bases, with 10 bases sitting between them. Here the CDR3 reads CSVEDRGSNYGYTF. The CDR3 DNA follows: TGCAGCGTTGAAGATCGGGGATCGAACTATGGCTACACCTTC.

This clone occurred a few times. J is TRBJ1-1 and V is TRBV7-8, with 8 nucleotides matching TRBD1. J gave up 4 bases and V 0 bases, and 4 bases lay outside the gene matches. Germline V gene data show CDR1 as SGHVS and CDR2 as FQNEAQ. The CDR3 is made up of 15 amino acids. CDR3 in DNA: TGTGCCAGCAGCTTAGCGACCACAGGGGGCACTGAAGCTTTCTTT. Translated, it gives CASSLATTGGTEAFF.

The J gene is TRBJ2-2, the V gene TRBV6-1; D possibly corresponds to TRBD2 (6 bases). The CDR3 runs to 14 residues. V was trimmed by 11 bases and J by 4 bases, leaving 17 bases between them. Germline CDR1 MNHNS, CDR2 SASEGT. The DNA for the CDR3 is TGTGCCTCCCGAGGAGGGGTCCTCACCGGGGAGCTGTTTTTT. The encoded protein is CASRGGVLTGELFF.

This chain uses TRBV5-4 with TRBJ1-4; TRBD1 might be the D (6 bases). The germline V and J ends were trimmed by 4 bases and 2 bases, with 9 bases remaining between them. CDR1 SGHNT and CDR2 YYREEE come from the germline V gene (reference sequence). There are 14 residues in the CDR3. The CDR3 DNA follows: TGTGCCAGCAGCCCCACAGGGACTAATGAAAAACTGTTTTTT. Translating gives CASSPTGTNEKLFF.

This rearrangement joins TRBV2 to TRBJ1-2, with TRBD1 as a possible D gene (5 bases). CDR3 length: 16 residues. Trimming took 7 bases from V and 1 from J, leaving 19 bases between them. The germline gives CDR1 SNHLY, CDR2 FYNNEI. The chain's CDR3 is CASTPGGANVNYGYTF. The CDR3 bases are TGTGCCAGCACCCCGGGCGGGGCCAACGTTAACTATGGCTACACCTTC.

This chain links TRBV10-3 with TRBJ1-2, with D possibly TRBD1 on 5 matching bases. Trimming left V 10 bases short and J 1 base short, with 10 bases between. CDR1 and CDR2 (germline): ENHRY, SYGVKD. This CDR3 contains 12 residues. The CDR3 spells CANADINYGYTF. The CDR3, as DNA: TGTGCCAACGCGGACATTAACTATGGCTACACCTTC.

The V and J genes are TRBV28 and TRBJ1-2; 7 bases line up with TRBD1. The CDR3 covers 14 residues. CDR1 and CDR2 from the germline V gene are MDHEN and SYDVKM. V lost 5 bases to trimming and J lost 7 bases; unmatched junction nucleotides: 10. The CDR3 is CASSDYRGFAGYTF. The CDR3 nucleotides read TGTGCCAGCAGTGATTACAGGGGCTTCGCTGGCTACACCTTC.

The chain links TRBV28 to TRBJ2-3; D is unclear. Trimming cost V 7 bases and J 2 bases, with 22 bases left between them. The germline V gene encodes CDR1 MDHEN and CDR2 SYDVKM. The CDR3 runs 17 residues. The chain's CDR3 is CASTPRGGPRPTDTQYF. The CDR3 DNA follows: TGTGCCAGCACCCCCAGAGGTGGCCCCCGGCCCACAGATACGCAGTATTTT.

The gene calls are TRBV5-1 and TRBJ1-1; a weak D match, TRBD1 (5 bases). Trimming took 2 bases from V and 3 from J, leaving 11 bases between them. CDR3 size: 14 residues. Germline lookup yields CDR1 SGHRS and CDR2 YFSETQ. For the CDR3, the DNA is TGCGCCAGCAGCTTAATTTTGACAGACACTGAAGCTTTCTTT. It codes for CASSLILTDTEAFF.

The genes are TRBV2 and TRBJ2-7; D perhaps matches TRBD2 (5 bases). This CDR3 is built from 14 residues. The ends were cut back, 5 bases at V and 0 bases at J, with 11 bases in the middle. CDR1 is SNHLY and CDR2 is FYNNEI in the germline V gene. The DNA for the CDR3 is TGTGCCAGCAGTTTCAGCGGCAGCTCCTACGAGCAGTACTTC. It is translated as CASSFSGSSYEQYF.

V is TRBV28 and J is TRBJ2-7; 7 nucleotides align to TRBD1. The CDR3 has 14 residues. V lost 5 bases and J lost 2; bases outside the gene matches: 6. Germline loops: CDR1 MDHEN, CDR2 SYDVKM. The CDR3 is CASSPQTGTYEQYF. DNA of the CDR3: TGTGCCAGCAGTCCACAGACAGGGACCTACGAGCAGTACTTC.

V gene TRBV2 combines with J gene TRBJ1-1; a weak D match, TRBD1 (6 bases). The CDR3 spans 14 residues. V was pared by 6 bases and J by 0 bases, with 11 bases between. Germline values: CDR1 SNHLY, CDR2 FYNNEI. The CDR3 DNA sequence: TGTGCCAGCAGGGTCGGACAGATGAACACTGAAGCTTTCTTT. Translated: CASRVGQMNTEAFF.

V gene TRBV7-8 combines with J gene TRBJ1-5; 7 bases are a match to TRBD1. CDR1 and CDR2 from the germline V gene are SGHVS and FQNEAQ. With 2 bases clipped from V and 3 bases from J, the junction kept 13 bases outside the gene matches. The CDR3 is 18 residues long. Here the CDR3 reads CASSLLTRQGSYNQPQHF. In DNA, the CDR3 is TGTGCCAGCAGCTTACTTACCCGACAGGGATCCTACAATCAGCCCCAGCATTTT.

The gene calls are TRBV19 and TRBJ2-1; maybe TRBD2 (6 bases). The CDR3 covers 17 residues. Germline loops: CDR1 LNHDA, CDR2 SQIVND (reference sequence). V lost 5 bases and J lost 7, with 24 bases in between. CDR3 coding DNA: TGTGCCAGTAGTCACTCCGCGGGACGTCTGGGTGTAAATGAGCAGTTCTTC. Protein sequence: CASSHSAGRLGVNEQFF.

This rearrangement joins TRBV7-9 to TRBJ1-1; tentatively, D is TRBD1 (5 bases). The V gene's germline CDR1 is SEHNR and CDR2 FQNEAQ (reference sequence). V lost 5 bases and J 0 bases, leaving 25 bases between the germline ends. The CDR3 has 19 amino acids. The CDR3 bases are TGTGCCAGCAGCCCGAAGAGTTTTGGGGGGACCGGATTGAACACTGAAGCTTTCTTT. It encodes CASSPKSFGGTGLNTEAFF.

The chain employs TRBV29-1 and TRBJ1-2; unclear D gene. With 3 bases removed from V and 4 bases from J, the gap between germline ends came to 15 bases. Germline CDR1 is SQVTM and CDR2 is ANQGSEA. This CDR3 spans 14 amino acids. CDR3 protein: CSVDGRTEGYGYTF. The DNA for the CDR3 is TGCAGCGTTGACGGCAGGACCGAGGGCTATGGCTACACCTTC.

The chain carries TRBV27 and TRBJ2-5; D is possibly TRBD2 (5 bases). Trimming left V 6 bases short and J 3 bases short, with 11 bases between. Germline V CDR1 and CDR2: MNHEY, SMNVEV (reference sequence). This CDR3 spans 13 amino acids. The CDR3 coding sequence is TGTGCCAGCAGCCCCTTCGGGGAAGAGACCCAGTACTTC. Translated, it gives CASSPFGEETQYF.

The V call is TRBV2, the J call TRBJ2-7; perhaps TRBD1 as D (5 bases). Looked up from germline, CDR1 is SNHLY and CDR2 is FYNNEI. This CDR3 contains 16 residues. The V end was cut by 5 bases, the J end by 0 bases, with 17 bases between. CDR3 in amino acids: CASSTEIRQSSYEQYF. CDR3 in DNA: TGTGCCAGCAGTACCGAAATCAGACAGTCCTCCTACGAGCAGTACTTC.

The V and J genes are TRBV27 and TRBJ2-7, with D perhaps TRBD1 (6 bases). Trimming pared 2 bases from V and 3 bases from J, leaving 14 bases between. CDR3 length equals 15 residues. CDR1 and CDR2 (germline): MNHEY, SMNVEV (reference sequence). CDR3 DNA sequence: TGTGCCAGCAGTTTAGGTCCGGGCAGGGGCTACGAGCAGTACTTC. It is translated as CASSLGPGRGYEQYF.

CDR3: CAWSADRAHEQYF. The DNA of the CDR3 is TGTGCCTGGAGTGCGGACAGGGCCCACGAGCAGTACTTC. The J gene is TRBJ2-7, the V gene TRBV30; TRBD1 aligns across 8 bases. Germline-derived CDR1 and CDR2 are GTSNPN and SVGIG (reference sequence). With V trimmed by 1 base and J by 5 bases, 4 bases remained unmatched. The CDR3 is made up of 13 amino acids.

This rearrangement joins TRBV29-1 to TRBJ2-3, with a tentative D call TRBD1 (5 bases). Per the germline V gene, CDR1 is SQVTM and CDR2 is ANQGSEA. V lost 5 bases and J 6 bases, leaving 12 bases between the germline ends. This CDR3 spans 12 amino acids. The CDR3 loop is CSVMTVGDTQYF. DNA of the CDR3: TGCAGCGTTATGACAGTGGGGGATACGCAGTATTTT.

J is TRBJ2-5 and V is TRBV10-3; 7 nucleotides line up with TRBD2. The CDR3 loop spans 13 amino acids. Germline V gene lookup returns CDR1 ENHRY and CDR2 SYGVKD. Germline trimming cut 7 bases from V and 1 base from J; bases unmatched to any gene: 3. The CDR3 here is CAIMASGQETQYF. The DNA of the CDR3 is TGTGCCATCATGGCTAGCGGCCAAGAGACCCAGTACTTC.

The rearrangement uses TRBV27 and TRBJ2-3, with D possibly being TRBD2 (6 bases). Trimming took off 6 bases at V and 3 bases at J, with 19 bases between the two ends. The germline CDR1 and CDR2 sequences are MNHEY and SMNVEV (reference sequence). The CDR3 contains 16 residues. For the CDR3, the DNA is TGTGCCAGCAGCCTTATTTTTGGGGCGGGGACAGATACGCAGTATTTT. Translated, it gives CASSLIFGAGTDTQYF.

The rearrangement joins TRBV5-6 to TRBJ2-7; D possibly corresponds to TRBD2 (6 bases). The CDR3 covers 15 residues. V gave up 1 base and J gave up 2 bases, with 13 bases separating them. The germline gives CDR1 SGHDT, CDR2 YYEEEE. The CDR3 reads CASSLSGGTAYEQYF. For the CDR3, the DNA is TGTGCCAGCAGCTTGTCCGGGGGAACGGCCTACGAGCAGTACTTC.

The chain couples TRBV1 to TRBJ2-3; TRBD2, the table's D call, was not compared with the DNA. TRBV1 corresponds to a pseudogene. This CDR3 has 17 residues. CDR3 sequence reads: CTSSQDAAGGITDTQYF. The CDR3 DNA follows: TGCACCAGCAGCCAAGACGCGGCGGGGGGGATCACAGATACGCAGTATTTT.